The source of this T cell receptor (beta chain) is a study of blood T cells in healthy people across ages. For the second PCR, which ran for about 6 to 12 cycles, a sample-barcoded 5' primer and a J-beta primer mix were used. A template-switch adaptor that had 12 random nucleotides put a tag on each cDNA molecule. TCRdb fed the 5' RACE reads into MiXCR, producing one record per CDR3 protein. Seen here are over 600,000 distinct CDR3 sequences, around 45% observed once, and the top ten hold over 15%. There are 13 residues in the CDR3. CDR1 and CDR2 (germline): SGDLS, YYNGEE. The germline V and J ends were trimmed by 2 bases and 3 bases, with 8 bases remaining between them.

This sequence joins TRBV9 and TRBJ1-2, with unresolved D. This TCR came from a man older than 75 in good health. The sequencing input was blood. The CDR3 DNA is TGTGCCAGCAGCGTTGGGGTTGACTATGGCTACACCTTC. Protein product: CASSVGVDYGYTF.